The clone carrying this T cell receptor beta chain was counted a few times. Its antigen is as yet unknown. The data originate from a study of CD8 T cells in ankylosing spondylitis. Points from the study as a whole: Disease-associated clones were reportedly significantly overrepresented in matched ankylosing spondylitis synovial fluid. Among TCR beta sequences, a motif of about 8 highly homologous variants appeared characteristic of ankylosing spondylitis blood.

Per germline, CDR1 SGDLS and CDR2 YYNGEE. This CDR3 region has 16 residues. The V end lost 4 bases, the J end lost 4 bases, and 20 bases lay between the germline ends. TCRdb re-analysed the 5' RACE reads in MiXCR, keeping a single row per CDR3 protein. The sample records fewer than 550,000 distinct CDR3 sequences, approximately 5.3% being singletons. This TCR was recovered from a male donor with ankylosing spondylitis. Sequencing was done on a sample of blood, either unsorted or a sorted T cell fraction (not recorded which). V usage is TRBV9 and J usage is TRBJ1-2; a possible D gene is TRBD1 (6 bases). The CDR3 region is CASSPWGGLSLYGYTF. CDR3 nucleotides: TGTGCCAGCAGCCCCTGGGGGGGGCTCTCCCTCTATGGCTACACCTTC.